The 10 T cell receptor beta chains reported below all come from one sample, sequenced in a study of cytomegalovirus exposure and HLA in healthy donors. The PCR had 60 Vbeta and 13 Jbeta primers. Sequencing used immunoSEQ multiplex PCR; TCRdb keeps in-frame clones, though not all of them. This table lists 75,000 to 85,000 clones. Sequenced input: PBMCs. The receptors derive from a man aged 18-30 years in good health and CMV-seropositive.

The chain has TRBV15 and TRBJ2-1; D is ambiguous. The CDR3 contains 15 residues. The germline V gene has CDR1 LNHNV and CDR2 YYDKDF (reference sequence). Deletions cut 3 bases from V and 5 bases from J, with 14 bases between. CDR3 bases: TGTGCCACCAGCAGGGGCAGGATTATCAACAATGAGCAGTTCTTC. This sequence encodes CATSRGRIINNEQFF.

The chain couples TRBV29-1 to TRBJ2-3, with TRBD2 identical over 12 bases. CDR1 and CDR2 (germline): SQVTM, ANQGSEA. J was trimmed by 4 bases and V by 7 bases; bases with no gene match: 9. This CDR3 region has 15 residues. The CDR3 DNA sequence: TGCAGCGCCGTACCTAGCGGGAGGGGATCAGATACGCAGTATTTT. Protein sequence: CSAVPSGRGSDTQYF.

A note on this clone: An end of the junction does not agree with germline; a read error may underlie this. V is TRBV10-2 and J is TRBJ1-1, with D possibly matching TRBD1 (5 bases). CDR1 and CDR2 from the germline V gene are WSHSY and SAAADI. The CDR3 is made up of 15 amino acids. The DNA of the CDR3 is TGCGCCAGCAGTTCTAGGGGTGTGGTGAATACTGAAGCTTTCTTT. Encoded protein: CASSSRGVVNTEAFF.

DNA of the CDR3: TGTGCCAGCAGTGACTCCCCTGGCAGGGGGAGAGAGACCCAGTACTTC. It translates to CASSDSPGRGRETQYF. The chain combines TRBV6-4 with TRBJ2-5, with 7 bases fitting TRBD1. Trimming cost V 0 bases and J 4 bases; bases outside gene matches: 8. Germline V gives CDR1 MRHNA, CDR2 SNTAGT. The CDR3 consists of 16 residues.

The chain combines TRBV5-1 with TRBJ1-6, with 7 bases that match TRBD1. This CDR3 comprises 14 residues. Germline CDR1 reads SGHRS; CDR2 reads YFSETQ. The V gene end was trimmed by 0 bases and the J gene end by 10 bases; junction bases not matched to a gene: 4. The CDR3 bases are TGCGCCAGCAGCTTGGGACAGGGTGACTCACCCCTCCACTTT. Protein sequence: CASSLGQGDSPLHF.

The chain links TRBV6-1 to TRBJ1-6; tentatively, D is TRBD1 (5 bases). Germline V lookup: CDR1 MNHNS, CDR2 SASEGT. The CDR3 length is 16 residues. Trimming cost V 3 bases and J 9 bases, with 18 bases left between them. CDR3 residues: CASSDTRQGRGSPLHF. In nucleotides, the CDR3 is TGTGCCAGCAGTGATACGCGGCAGGGAAGGGGTTCACCCCTCCACTTT.

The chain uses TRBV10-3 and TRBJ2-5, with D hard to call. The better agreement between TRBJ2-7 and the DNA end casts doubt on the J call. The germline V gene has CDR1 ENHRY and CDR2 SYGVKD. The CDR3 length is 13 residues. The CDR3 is CAISEVRVAEQYF. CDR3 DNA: TGTGCCATCAGTGAGGTCCGGGTTGCCGAGCAGTACTTC.

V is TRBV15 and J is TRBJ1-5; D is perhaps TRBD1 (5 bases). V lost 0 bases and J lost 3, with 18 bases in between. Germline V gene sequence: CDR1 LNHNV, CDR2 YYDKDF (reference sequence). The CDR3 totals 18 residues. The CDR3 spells CATSREEETGLHNQPQHF. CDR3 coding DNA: TGTGCCACCAGCAGAGAGGAAGAAACGGGACTCCACAATCAGCCCCAGCATTTT. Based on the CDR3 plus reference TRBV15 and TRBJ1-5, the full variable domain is DAMVIQNPRYQVTQFGKPVTLSCSQTLNHNVMYWYQQKSSQAPKLLFHYYDKDFNNEADTPDNFQSRRPNTSFCFLDIRSPGLGDTAMYLCATSREEETGLHNQPQHFGDGTRLSIL.

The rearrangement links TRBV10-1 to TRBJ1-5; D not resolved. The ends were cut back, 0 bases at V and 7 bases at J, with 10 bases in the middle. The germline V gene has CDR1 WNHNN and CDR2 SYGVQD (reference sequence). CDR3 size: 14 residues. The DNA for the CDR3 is TGCGCCAGCAGTGAGTCCCCGAGAGGCCAGCCCCAGCATTTT. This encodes CASSESPRGQPQHF.

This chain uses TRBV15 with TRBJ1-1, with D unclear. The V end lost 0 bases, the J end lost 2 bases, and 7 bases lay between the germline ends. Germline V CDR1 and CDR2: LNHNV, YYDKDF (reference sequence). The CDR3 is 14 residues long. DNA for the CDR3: TGTGCCACCAGCAGAGACAACGGTAACACTGAAGCTTTCTTT. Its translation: CATSRDNGNTEAFF.